The entry that follows covers one T cell receptor beta chain sequence. Germline V gene lookup returns CDR1 SGHRS and CDR2 YFSETQ. The CDR3 sequence is 15 residues long. The sample comes from a study of cytomegalovirus exposure and HLA in healthy donors. PCR involved 60 Vbeta and 13 Jbeta primers. The data were produced by immunoSEQ multiplex PCR, yet TCRdb's version contains in-frame clones alone and is incomplete. The sample includes approximately 92,000 clones, roughly 79% of them seen just once. This chain connects TRBV5-1 to TRBJ2-5; TRBD2 agrees at 9 bases. Matching the DNA end better, TRBJ2-7 makes the J call doubtful. The sequenced sample was PBMCs. The receptor comes from a woman aged 70-85 years in good health and CMV-seropositive. CDR3 region: CASSLMREGLNEQYF. The CDR3 region has the DNA TGCGCCAGCAGCTTGATGCGGGAGGGCCTCAACGAGCAGTACTTC.